These T cell receptor beta chains were read from a single sample in a study of early T cells in non-severe SARS-CoV-2 infection. One entry per CDR3 protein results from TCRdb running MiXCR on the 5' RACE reads. This sample yields tens of thousands of distinct CDR3 sequences, of which approximately 6.2% are seen a single time; roughly 20% belongs to the top ten. Sequencing used whole blood, obtained at baseline. The source of these receptors is an adult who was a healthcare worker with PCR-confirmed SARS-CoV-2 infection or an uninfected control (not recorded which). Both conserved end residues are part of each CDR3. A D gene is named only where the DNA matches it firmly. The size entry is marked missing in some rows and otherwise reads once, few, many or a size class.

many	TRBV20-1	TRBJ2-1	TRBD2	CSARDFLTGGPREQFF	TGCAGTGCTAGAGATTTTCTAACGGGGGGGCCTAGGGAGCAGTTCTTC
many	TRBV5-1	TRBJ2-2	TRBD1	CASSSGGPAGELFF	TGCGCCAGCAGCTCAGGGGGACCGGCCGGGGAGCTGTTTTTT
many	TRBV29-1	TRBJ2-5	-	CSVGLPQETQYF	TGCAGCGTTGGACTACCTCAAGAGACCCAGTACTTC
-	TRBV4-1	TRBJ2-7	-	CASSQEGGNGYEQYF	TGCGCCAGCAGCCAAGAAGGCGGGAACGGCTACGAGCAGTACTTC
many	TRBV5-1	TRBJ1-1	-	CASSLAPGLDTEAFF	TGCGCCAGCAGCTTGGCTCCAGGGCTGGACACTGAAGCTTTCTTT
-	TRBV5-1	TRBJ1-2	-	CASSLKREYYTF	TGCGCCAGCAGCTTAAAAAGGGAATACTACACCTTC
few	TRBV5-4	TRBJ2-1	-	CASSRFLAQSSYNEQFF	TGTGCCAGCAGCCGTTTTTTGGCTCAAAGCTCCTACAATGAGCAGTTCTTC
many	TRBV7-7	TRBJ1-5	-	CASSSGYNQPQHF	TGTGCTAGCAGCTCAGGGTACAATCAGCCCCAGCATTTT
many	TRBV4-3	TRBJ1-5	-	CASSLWAGGNQPQHF	TGCGCCAGCAGCTTGTGGGCGGGTGGGAATCAGCCCCAGCATTTT
few	TRBV28	TRBJ2-3	TRBD1	CASSLTGQGSDTQYF	TGTGCCAGCAGTTTAACGGGACAGGGATCAGATACGCAGTATTTT
-	TRBV12-3/TRBV12-4	TRBJ2-3	-	CASSPGLGRDTQYF	TGTGCCAGCAGTCCGGGACTGGGGCGGGATACGCAGTATTTT
few	TRBV6-2/TRBV6-3	TRBJ2-7	TRBD2	CASSQTSGYSYEQYF	TGTGCCAGCAGCCAGACTAGCGGGTACTCCTACGAGCAGTACTTC
many	TRBV12-3/TRBV12-4	TRBJ1-5	-	CATRATGPNQPQHF	TGTGCCACCCGAGCGACCGGTCCCAATCAGCCCCAGCATTTT
many	TRBV11-2	TRBJ2-7	-	CASSIGIGGEQYF	TGTGCCAGCAGCATCGGCATTGGTGGGGAGCAGTACTTC
-	TRBV11-1	TRBJ2-7	-	CASSRSSTGSSYEQYF	TGTGCCAGCAGCCGGAGTTCGACAGGTAGCTCCTACGAGCAGTACTTC
many	TRBV12-3/TRBV12-4	TRBJ2-1	TRBD2	CASSHQGREGPHNEQFF	TGTGCCAGCAGCCACCAGGGGCGGGAGGGCCCCCACAATGAGCAGTTCTTC
many	TRBV12-3/TRBV12-4	TRBJ1-1	-	CASSFVVEAFF	TGTGCCAGCAGTTTCGTCGTTGAAGCTTTCTTT
many	TRBV28	TRBJ1-2	TRBD1	CASSRRTGHGYTF	TGTGCCAGCAGCCGGAGGACAGGTCATGGCTACACCTTC
-	TRBV7-6	TRBJ2-3	-	CASSTPDGGSTDTQYF	TGTGCCAGCAGCACTCCTGATGGCGGTAGCACAGATACGCAGTATTTT
few	TRBV5-1	TRBJ2-3	TRBD2	CASRGGGASDTQYF	TGCGCCAGCAGAGGCGGGGGGGCCTCGGATACGCAGTATTTT
-	TRBV5-6	TRBJ2-3	-	CASENMAFTDTQYF	TGTGCCAGCGAAAATATGGCCTTCACAGATACGCAGTATTTT
-	TRBV13	TRBJ2-7	-	CASSLGVAALYEQYF	TGTGCCAGCAGCTTAGGAGTAGCGGCGCTGTACGAGCAGTACTTC
few	TRBV6-2/TRBV6-3	TRBJ1-1	-	CASSYREVGTEAFF	TGTGCCAGCAGTTACCGAGAAGTTGGCACTGAAGCTTTCTTT
many	TRBV20-1	TRBJ2-3	TRBD1	CSAQTGGGTDTQYF	TGCAGTGCTCAGACAGGGGGAGGCACAGATACGCAGTATTTT
few	TRBV19	TRBJ1-5	-	CASSTSGIPNQPQHF	TGTGCCAGTAGTACCTCCGGGATCCCTAATCAGCCCCAGCATTTT
many	TRBV28	TRBJ2-1	TRBD2	CASSYQTTSGRRNEQFF	TGTGCCAGCAGTTACCAAACGACTAGCGGGAGGAGAAATGAGCAGTTCTTC